This T cell receptor beta chain was sequenced during a study of blood T cell repertoires in COVID-19. Study-wide context: The United States, Italy and Spain supplied acute and convalescent COVID-19 samples. PBMCs, B-cell-depleted T cells, or T cells were the source of the cDNA or gDNA that made up the material.

Germline values: CDR1 MDHEN, CDR2 SYDVKM. The V gene end was trimmed by 6 bases and the J gene end by 4 bases; junction bases not matched to a gene: 12. The CDR3 consists of 16 residues. Original methodology: Amplification with reference gene primers provided the estimates of nucleated cell counts. The assay was immunoSEQ multiplex PCR, and TCRdb's table has in-frame clones only and misses some. V, J and clone size reflect that table, while D and trimming were determined from the DNA. The sample includes about 81,000 clones, roughly 89% of them seen just once. This chain joins TRBV28 and TRBJ1-3; 7 bases align to TRBD1. Sequenced: peripheral blood. This clonotype was obtained from a woman aged 50 to 60 in a cohort sampled during active COVID-19. This CDR3 reads CASRTGGRGLGNTIYF. DNA of the CDR3: TGTGCCAGCAGAACTGGTGGAAGGGGGCTCGGAAACACCATATATTTT.